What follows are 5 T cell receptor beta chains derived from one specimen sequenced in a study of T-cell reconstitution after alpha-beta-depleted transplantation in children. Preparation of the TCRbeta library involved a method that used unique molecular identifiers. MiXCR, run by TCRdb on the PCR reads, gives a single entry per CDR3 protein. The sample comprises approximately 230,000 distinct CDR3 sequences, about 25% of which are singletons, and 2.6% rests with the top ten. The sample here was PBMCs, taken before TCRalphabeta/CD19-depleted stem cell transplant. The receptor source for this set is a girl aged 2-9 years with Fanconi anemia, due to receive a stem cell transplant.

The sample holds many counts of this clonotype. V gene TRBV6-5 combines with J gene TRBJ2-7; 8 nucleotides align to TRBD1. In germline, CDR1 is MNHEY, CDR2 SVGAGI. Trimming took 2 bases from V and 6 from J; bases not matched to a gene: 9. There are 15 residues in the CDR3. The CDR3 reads CASSYLDRVRGEQYF. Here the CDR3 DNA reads TGTGCCAGCAGTTACCTGGACAGGGTAAGAGGCGAGCAGTACTTC.

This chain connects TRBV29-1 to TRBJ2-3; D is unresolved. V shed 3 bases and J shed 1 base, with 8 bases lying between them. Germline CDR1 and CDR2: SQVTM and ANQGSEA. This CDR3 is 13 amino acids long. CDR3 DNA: TGCAGCGTTGAGCCTGCAGGCACAGATACGCAGTATTTT. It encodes CSVEPAGTDTQYF.

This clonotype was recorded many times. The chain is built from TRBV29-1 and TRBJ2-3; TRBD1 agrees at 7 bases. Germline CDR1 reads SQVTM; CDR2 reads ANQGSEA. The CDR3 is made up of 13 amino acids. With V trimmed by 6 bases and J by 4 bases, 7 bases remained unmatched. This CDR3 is CSVNRGIADTQYF. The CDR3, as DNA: TGCAGCGTGAACAGGGGAATCGCAGATACGCAGTATTTT.

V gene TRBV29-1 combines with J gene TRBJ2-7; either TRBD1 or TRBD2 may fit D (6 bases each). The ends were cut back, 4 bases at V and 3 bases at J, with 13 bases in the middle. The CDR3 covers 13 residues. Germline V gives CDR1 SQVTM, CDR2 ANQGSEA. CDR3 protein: CSVAWGAGYEQYF. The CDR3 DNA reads TGCAGCGTTGCGTGGGGGGCGGGCTACGAGCAGTACTTC.

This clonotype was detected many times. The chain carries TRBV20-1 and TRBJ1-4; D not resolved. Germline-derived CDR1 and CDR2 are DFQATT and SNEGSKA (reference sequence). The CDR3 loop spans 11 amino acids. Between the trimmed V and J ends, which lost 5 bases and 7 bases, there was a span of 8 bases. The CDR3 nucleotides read TGCAGTGCTGAGAGGAGTGAAAAACTGTTTTTT. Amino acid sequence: CSAERSEKLFF.